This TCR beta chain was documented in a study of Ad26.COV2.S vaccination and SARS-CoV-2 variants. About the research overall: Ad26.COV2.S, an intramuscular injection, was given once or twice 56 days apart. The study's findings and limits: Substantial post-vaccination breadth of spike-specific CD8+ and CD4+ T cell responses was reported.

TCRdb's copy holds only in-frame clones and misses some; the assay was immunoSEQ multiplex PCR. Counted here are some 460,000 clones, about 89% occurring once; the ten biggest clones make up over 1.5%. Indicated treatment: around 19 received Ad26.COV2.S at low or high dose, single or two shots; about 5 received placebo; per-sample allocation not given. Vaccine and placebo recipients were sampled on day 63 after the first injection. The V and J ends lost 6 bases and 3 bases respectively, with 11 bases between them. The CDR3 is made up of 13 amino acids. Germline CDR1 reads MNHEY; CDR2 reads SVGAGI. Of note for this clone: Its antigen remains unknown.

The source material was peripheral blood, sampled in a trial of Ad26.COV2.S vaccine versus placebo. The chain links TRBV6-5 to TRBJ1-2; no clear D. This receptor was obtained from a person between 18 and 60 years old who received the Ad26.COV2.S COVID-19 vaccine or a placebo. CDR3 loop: CASSNYPYYGYTF. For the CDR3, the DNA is TGTGCCAGCAGCAATTACCCCTACTATGGCTACACCTTC.